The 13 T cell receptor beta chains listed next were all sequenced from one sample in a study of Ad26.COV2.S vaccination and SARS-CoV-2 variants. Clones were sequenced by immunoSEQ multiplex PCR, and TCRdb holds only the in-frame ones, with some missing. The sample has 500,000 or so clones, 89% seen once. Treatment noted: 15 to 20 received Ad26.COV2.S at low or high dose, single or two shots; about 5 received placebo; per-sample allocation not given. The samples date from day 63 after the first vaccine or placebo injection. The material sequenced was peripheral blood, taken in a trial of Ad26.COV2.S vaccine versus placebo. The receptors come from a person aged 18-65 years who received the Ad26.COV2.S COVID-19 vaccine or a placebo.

The DNA for the CDR3 is TGTGCCAGCAGCCCCCAGAGGGCGCTTTTAGCCCGGGCCCCCAGCGAGCAGTACTTC. Protein sequence: CASSPQRALLARAPSEQYF. The chain couples TRBV7-8 to TRBJ2-7, with D perhaps TRBD2 (5 bases). CDR3 length: 19 amino acids. Trimming shortened V by 5 bases and J by 6 bases, and 32 bases separated the two germline ends. CDR1 is SGHVS and CDR2 is FQNEAQ in the germline V gene.

The CDR3 loop reads CASSWLTGVNEKLFF. CDR3 in DNA: TGTGCCAGCAGTTGGTTGACAGGGGTAAATGAAAAACTGTTTTTT. The chain uses TRBV28 and TRBJ1-4; 8 nucleotides align to TRBD1. The germline CDR1 and CDR2 sequences are MDHEN and SYDVKM. There are 15 residues in the CDR3. V trimming: 4 bases; J trimming: 5 bases; junction bases outside the gene matches: 6.

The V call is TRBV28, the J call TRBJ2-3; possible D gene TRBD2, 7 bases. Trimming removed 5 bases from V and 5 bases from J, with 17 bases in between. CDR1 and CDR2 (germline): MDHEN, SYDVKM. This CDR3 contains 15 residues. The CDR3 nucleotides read TGTGCCAGCAGTCTTGCGGGGGCAGGTGAAGATACGCAGTATTTT. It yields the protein CASSLAGAGEDTQYF.

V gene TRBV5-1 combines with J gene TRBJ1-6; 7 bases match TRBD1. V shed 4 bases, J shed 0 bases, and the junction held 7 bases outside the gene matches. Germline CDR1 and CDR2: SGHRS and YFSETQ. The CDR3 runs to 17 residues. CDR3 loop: CASSKGTVSSYNSPLHF. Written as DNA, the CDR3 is TGCGCCAGCAGCAAAGGGACAGTTAGCTCCTATAATTCACCCCTCCACTTT.

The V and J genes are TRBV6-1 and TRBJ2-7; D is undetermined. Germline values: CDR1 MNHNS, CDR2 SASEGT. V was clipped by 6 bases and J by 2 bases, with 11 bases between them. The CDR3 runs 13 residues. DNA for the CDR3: TGTGCCAGCAGCCCCTTCAACGCCTACGAGCAGTACTTC. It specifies CASSPFNAYEQYF.

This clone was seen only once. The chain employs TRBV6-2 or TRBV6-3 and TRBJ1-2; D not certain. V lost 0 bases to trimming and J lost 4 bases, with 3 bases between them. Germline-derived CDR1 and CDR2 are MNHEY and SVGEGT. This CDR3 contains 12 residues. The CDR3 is CASSYSTYGYTF. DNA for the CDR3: TGTGCCAGCAGTTACTCGACCTATGGCTACACCTTC.

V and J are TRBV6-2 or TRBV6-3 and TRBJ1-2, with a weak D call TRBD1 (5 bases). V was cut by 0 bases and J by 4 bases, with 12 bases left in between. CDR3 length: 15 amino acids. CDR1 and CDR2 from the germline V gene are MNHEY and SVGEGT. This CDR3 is CASSYSGGSSYGYTF. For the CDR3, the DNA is TGTGCCAGCAGTTACTCGGGGGGTTCCTCCTATGGCTACACCTTC.

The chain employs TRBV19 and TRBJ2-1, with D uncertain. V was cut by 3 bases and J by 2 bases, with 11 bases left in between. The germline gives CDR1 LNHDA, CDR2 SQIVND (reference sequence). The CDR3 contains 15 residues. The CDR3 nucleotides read TGTGCCAGTAGTATCCTTGGGTGGGCCTACAATGAGCAGTTCTTC. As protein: CASSILGWAYNEQFF.

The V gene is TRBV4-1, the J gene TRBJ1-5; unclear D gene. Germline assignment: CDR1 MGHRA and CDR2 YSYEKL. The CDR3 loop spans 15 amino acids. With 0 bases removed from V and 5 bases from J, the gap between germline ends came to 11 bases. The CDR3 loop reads CASSQDPGYDQPQHF. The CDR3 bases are TGCGCCAGCAGCCAAGATCCCGGGTACGATCAGCCCCAGCATTTT.

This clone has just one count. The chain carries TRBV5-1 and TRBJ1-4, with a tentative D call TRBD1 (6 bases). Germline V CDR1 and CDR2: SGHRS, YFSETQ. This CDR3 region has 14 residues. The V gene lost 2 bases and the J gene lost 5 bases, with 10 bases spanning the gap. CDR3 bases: TGCGCCAGCAGCTTAGTCGGACAGAATGAAAAACTGTTTTTT. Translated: CASSLVGQNEKLFF.

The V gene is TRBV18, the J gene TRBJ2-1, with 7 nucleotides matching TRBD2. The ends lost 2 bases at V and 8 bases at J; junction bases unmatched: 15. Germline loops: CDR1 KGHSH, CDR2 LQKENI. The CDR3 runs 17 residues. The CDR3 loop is CASSPSLAPYSADEQFF. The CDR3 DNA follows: TGTGCCAGCTCACCATCACTAGCGCCCTACTCGGCCGATGAGCAGTTCTTC. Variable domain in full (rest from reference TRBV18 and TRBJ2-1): NAGVMQNPRHLVRRRGQEARLRCSPMKGHSHVYWYRQLPEEGLKFMVYLQKENIIDESGMPKERFSAEFPKEGPSILRIQQVVRGDSAAYFCASSPSLAPYSADEQFFGPGTRLTVL.

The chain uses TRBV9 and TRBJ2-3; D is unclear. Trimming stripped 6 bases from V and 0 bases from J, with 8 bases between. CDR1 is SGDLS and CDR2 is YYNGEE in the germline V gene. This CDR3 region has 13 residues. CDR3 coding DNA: TGTGCCAGCACCTTCGGAAGCACAGATACGCAGTATTTT. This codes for CASTFGSTDTQYF.

CDR3 sequence (DNA): TGCGCCAGCAGCCAGATCAGAGAGTCGGCCGAAGCTTTCTTT. Protein product: CASSQIRESAEAFF. The rearrangement joins TRBV4-3 to TRBJ1-1, with unresolved D. V was clipped by 3 bases and J by 8 bases, with 16 bases between them. In germline, CDR1 is LGHNA, CDR2 YSLEER. The length of the CDR3 is 14 residues.